This T cell receptor (beta chain) originates from a study of response to subunit inactivated influenza vaccine. TCRdb independently ran MiXCR on the RT-PCR reads; one entry per CDR3 protein. Of 450,000 to 700,000 distinct CDR3 sequences listed, around 15% were seen once; the top ten hold around 10%. This clonotype was observed a handful of times. V was cut by 0 bases and J by 8 bases, with 15 bases left in between. The CDR3 consists of 15 residues. The germline CDR1 and CDR2 sequences are LGHNA and YSLEER. The sequence was obtained from a man aged 45-65 years who received an inactivated influenza vaccine. V usage is TRBV4-3 and J usage is TRBJ2-3, with D possibly TRBD1 on 5 matching bases. Material: PBMCs from blood, obtained 11 to 12 days after vaccination. CDR3 sequence: CASSQDTRVGFTQYF. DNA of the CDR3: TGCGCCAGCAGCCAAGATACCAGGGTTGGTTTTACGCAGTATTTT.